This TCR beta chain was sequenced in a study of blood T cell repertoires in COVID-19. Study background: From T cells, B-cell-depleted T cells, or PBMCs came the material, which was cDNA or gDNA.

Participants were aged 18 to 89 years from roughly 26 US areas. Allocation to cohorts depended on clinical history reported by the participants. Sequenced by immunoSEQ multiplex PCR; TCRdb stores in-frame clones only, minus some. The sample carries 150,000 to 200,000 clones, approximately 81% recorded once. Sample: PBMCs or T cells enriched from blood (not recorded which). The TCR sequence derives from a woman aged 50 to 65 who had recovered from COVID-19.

The CDR3 loop is CSVELAGVGEQFF. The CDR3 DNA follows: TGCAGCGTTGAATTAGCGGGAGTGGGTGAGCAGTTCTTC. The chain is built from TRBV29-1 and TRBJ2-1, with TRBD2 identical over 9 bases. The CDR3 consists of 13 residues. Looked up from germline, CDR1 is SQVTM and CDR2 is ANQGSEA. V lost 2 bases and J lost 9; bases outside the gene matches: 5.